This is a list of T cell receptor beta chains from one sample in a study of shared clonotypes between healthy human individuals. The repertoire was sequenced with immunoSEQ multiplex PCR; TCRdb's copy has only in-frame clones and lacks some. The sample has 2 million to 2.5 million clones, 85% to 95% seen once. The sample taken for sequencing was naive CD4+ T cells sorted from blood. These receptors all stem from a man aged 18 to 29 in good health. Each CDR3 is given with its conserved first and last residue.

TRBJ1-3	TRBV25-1	CASSEFETAGNTIYF
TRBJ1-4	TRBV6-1	CASSEGVWAVLEGGKLFF
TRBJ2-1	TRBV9	CASSLGLAGDIRNEQFF
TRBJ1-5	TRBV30	CAWSRRGNQPQHF
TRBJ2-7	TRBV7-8	CASSLDRGEQYF
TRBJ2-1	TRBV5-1	CASSLGSNTYNEQFF
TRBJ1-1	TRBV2	CASSEGGAEAFF
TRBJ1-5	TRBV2	CASSGRKGQPQHF
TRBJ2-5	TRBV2	CASRRQGEGAETQYF
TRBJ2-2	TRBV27	CASSRDFLPPGELFF
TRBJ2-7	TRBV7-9	CASSSLPRQGPYEQYF
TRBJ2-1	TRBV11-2	CASSLDDRYYNEQFF
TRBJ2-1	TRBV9	CASSVSSSYNEQFF
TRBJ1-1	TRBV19	CASHTGLLNTEAFF
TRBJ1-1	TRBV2	CASSAQGMNTEAFF
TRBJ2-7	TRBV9	CASSVATGSYEQYF
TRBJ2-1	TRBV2	CASSTYDGGYNEQFF
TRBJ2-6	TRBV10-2	CASSEGYSGANVLTF
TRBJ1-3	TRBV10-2	CASSSRDRAGNTIYF
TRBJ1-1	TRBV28	CASISPMTGWEAFF
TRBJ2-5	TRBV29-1	CSAGLAGGPGETQYF
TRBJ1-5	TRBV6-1	CASSEAGRANQPQHF
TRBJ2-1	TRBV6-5	CASSQTDQEQFF
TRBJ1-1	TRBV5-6	CASSHSGPQMNTEAFF